This TCR beta chain was identified during a study of memory CD4+ T cells and cytomegalovirus serostatus. Sequencing used immunoSEQ multiplex PCR; TCRdb keeps in-frame clones, though not all of them. The sample records tens of thousands of clones, more than 60% being singletons. The sort gate was single viable CD3+CD4+CD8-CD45RO+ cells for memory CD4+ T cells. Serostatus was set by detecting CMV pp150, pp28, p38, p52 IgG. Only a few counts were recorded for this clone. Trimming left V 3 bases short and J 5 bases short, with 13 bases between. This CDR3 contains 14 residues. Germline loops: CDR1 KGHSH, CDR2 LQKENI.

This sequence joins TRBV18 and TRBJ1-1; D possibly corresponds to TRBD1 (5 bases). This clonotype was obtained from an adult in good health and CMV-seronegative. Material for sequencing was memory CD4+ T cells from blood. The DNA for the CDR3 is TGTGCCAGCTCACCGGCCAGGGAAGTAACTGAAGCTTTCTTT. It is translated as CASSPAREVTEAFF.